The 10 T cell receptor beta chains below were found in one sample sequenced in a study of spatial heterogeneity in lung cancer. What these receptors recognize is not known. Time point described: sample taken at primary tumor resection. Study-wide results and caveats: Expanded intratumoral alpha and beta TCR counts tracked tumor mutation counts.

TCRdb ran MiXCR on the 5' RACE reads and lists one entry per CDR3 protein. This sample yields over 3,000 distinct CDR3 sequences, of which approximately 7.2% are seen a single time; about 20% belongs to the top ten. This sample comprised lung tumor tissue, obtained at surgery. These receptors were obtained from a male donor with early-stage non-small cell lung cancer.

This clonotype was recorded at least ten times. This beta chain is an unintended read in a library built for alpha chains; its size means little. The chain is built from TRBV7-2 and TRBJ1-5, with a weak D call TRBD1 (5 bases). The V and J ends lost 3 bases and 1 base respectively, with 13 bases between them. CDR3 length: 16 residues. Germline CDR1 reads SGHTA; CDR2 reads FQGNSA. In DNA form, the CDR3 reads TGTGCCAGCAGCTTCAGTGGGACTGGGAGCAATCAGCCCCAGCATTTT. Its translation is CASSFSGTGSNQPQHF. The variable domain in full, completed from reference TRBV7-2 and TRBJ1-5, reads GAGVSQSPSNKVTEKGKDVELRCDPISGHTALYWYRQSLGQGLEFLIYFQGNSAPDKSGLPSDRFSAERTGGSVSTLTIQRTQQEDSAVYLCASSFSGTGSNQPQHFGDGTRLSIL.

Comments on this clonotype: This beta chain is off target for a library built for alpha chains, so its abundance means little. This sequence joins TRBV7-2 and TRBJ2-2, with D possibly TRBD2 on 6 matching bases. Germline V gives CDR1 SGHTA, CDR2 FQGNSA. Trimming shortened V by 6 bases and J by 0 bases, and 11 bases separated the two germline ends. CDR3 length: 15 residues. The CDR3 loop reads CASRRDLANTGELFF. CDR3 sequence (DNA): TGTGCCAGCAGAAGGGACTTGGCGAACACCGGGGAGCTGTTTTTT.

This clonotype is labeled as medium-sized. The library was built for alpha chains, so this beta chain is an off-target read and its size means little. The chain has TRBV6-1 and TRBJ1-1; D call uncertain. Trimming cost V 1 base and J 0 bases, with 9 bases left between them. CDR1 and CDR2 (germline): MNHNS, SASEGT. The CDR3 runs to 15 residues. CDR3 region: CASSEVFGVNTEAFF. CDR3 in DNA: TGTGCCAGCAGTGAAGTTTTTGGGGTGAACACTGAAGCTTTCTTT.

By share, this clonotype ranks as medium-sized. Found in a library prepared for alpha chains, this beta chain is an off-target read, and its abundance has little meaning. The J gene is TRBJ2-1, the V gene TRBV6-6, with 8 bases aligning to TRBD1. V shed 7 bases and J 6 bases; nucleotides not matched to a gene: 5. CDR1 and CDR2 from the germline V gene are MNHNY and SVGAGI (reference sequence). The CDR3 loop spans 13 amino acids. The CDR3 DNA follows: TGTGCCAGCACCTTGACAGGGGCCAATGAGCAGTTCTTC. Amino acid sequence: CASTLTGANEQFF.

There are many counts of this clonotype. In a library made to pick up alpha chains, this beta chain is a stray read with a size that means little. The chain links TRBV5-1 to TRBJ1-6; 7 positions match TRBD1. CDR1 and CDR2 from the germline V gene are SGHRS and YFSETQ. The trim removed 4 bases at V and 6 bases at J, leaving 1 base unmatched. The CDR3 has 13 amino acids. The CDR3 sequence: CASSRDSNSPLHF. DNA for the CDR3: TGCGCCAGCAGCCGGGACAGTAATTCACCCCTCCACTTT.

Comment on this clonotype: Since a much larger clone is just one base distant, this may be a read error. A library prepared for alpha chains yielded this beta chain as an off-target read; its size is of little meaning. The gene calls are TRBV18 and TRBJ2-2, with D perhaps matching TRBD1 (5 bases). The CDR3 length is 15 residues. The germline V gene encodes CDR1 KGHSH and CDR2 LQKENI. The CDR3 DNA is TGTGTCAGCTCACAGCCTCAGGGGAACACCGGGGAGCTGTTTTTT. Amino acid sequence: CVSSQPQGNTGELFF.

This clonotype is medium-sized. The library was prepared for alpha chains; this beta chain is a stray read, so its frequency means little. The V call is TRBV7-2, the J call TRBJ1-2; 9 nucleotides line up with TRBD1. After removal of 3 bases from V and 8 bases from J, the junction contained 7 bases not matched to a gene. Germline V gene lookup returns CDR1 SGHTA and CDR2 FQGNSA. The length of the CDR3 is 14 residues. CDR3 protein: CASSLDTGGRGYTF. CDR3 DNA: TGTGCCAGCAGCTTGGACACAGGGGGCAGGGGCTACACCTTC.

Ten or more counts support this clonotype. This beta chain slipped into a library made for alpha chains as a stray read, so its size is not meaningful. The J gene is TRBJ1-1, the V gene TRBV6-5; 8 bases are shared with TRBD1. Unmatched junction bases numbered 5, after V lost 4 bases and J lost 4 bases. CDR3 length: 14 residues. Germline CDR1 reads MNHEY; CDR2 reads SVGAGI. The CDR3 region is CASSSRTGSTEAFF. The CDR3, as DNA: TGTGCCAGCAGTTCCAGGACAGGGAGCACTGAAGCTTTCTTT.

This clonotype was seen a few times. This beta chain came through as a stray read in a library set up for alpha chains, and its size says little. V gene TRBV21-1 combines with J gene TRBJ1-5; the table assigns TRBD1, which was not confirmed against the DNA. TRBV21-1 is recorded as a pseudogene. The CDR3 is 14 amino acids. The CDR3 here is CARFPGSLNQPQHF. The CDR3 DNA reads as TGTGCCCGTTTCCCGGGCTCACTCAATCAGCCCCAGCATTTT.

In its sample, this clonotype ranks as medium-sized. One end of the junction fails to match germline, which may point to a read error. Found in a library prepared for alpha chains, this beta chain is an off-target read, and its abundance has little meaning. This chain connects TRBV12-3 or TRBV12-4 to TRBJ2-5, with 8 bases identical to TRBD2. This CDR3 spans 10 amino acids. For the CDR3, the DNA is TGTGCCAGCAGGGGGACTAGATTGAACTTC. This sequence encodes CASRGTRLNF.